This paragraph covers one T cell receptor beta chain sequence. Its target is not known. The entry originates in a study of T cell responses to AZD1222 COVID-19 vaccine. Study-wide background: Samples with a second dose at about 4 or about 12 weeks were pooled together.

Germline-derived CDR1 and CDR2 are SGHRS and YFSETQ. The V end was cut by 6 bases, the J end by 8 bases, with 11 bases between. The CDR3 is made up of 11 amino acids. The data were produced by immunoSEQ multiplex PCR, yet TCRdb's version contains in-frame clones alone and is incomplete. The table records 180,000 or so clones, 94% of them present only once. Whole-study findings and limits: Spike-specific TCR breadth and depth grew following two AZD1222 doses. Donor demographics were predominantly white British with a female majority; clonal diversity may be underestimated.

The input for sequencing was peripheral blood, taken on day 0 of AZD1222 vaccination. This TCR derives from an adult in good health. The V call is TRBV5-1, the J call TRBJ1-1, with D unclear. CDR3 protein: CASTYFGEAFF. For the CDR3, the DNA is TGCGCCAGCACATATTTCGGCGAAGCTTTCTTT.